This T cell receptor (beta chain) was sequenced during a study of a mutant IDH1 vaccine in newly diagnosed glioma. Time point denoted: week 23, last vaccination. In the vaccine, a single dose held 300 ug of the mutant IDH1 20-mer peptide, along with topical imiquimod. TCRdb keeps only in-frame clones here, not all; method: immunoSEQ multiplex PCR. The sample lists about 81,000 clones; around 85% were seen once. To note about this clone: Its cognate antigen is unknown.

Germline V CDR1 and CDR2: SGDLS, YYNGEE. The V end was cut by 0 bases, the J end by 6 bases, with 9 bases between. The CDR3 contains 14 residues. The chain has TRBV9 and TRBJ1-4; D not resolved. This receptor was obtained from a man aged 25 to 40 with glioma. Some clones in this sample may be carry-over from other donors' samples. The sequenced sample was PBMCs, obtained from a glioma patient whose treatment included an IDH1 peptide vaccine. The CDR3, as DNA: TGTGCCAGCAGCGTAGACGGGAGGGATGAAAAACTGTTTTTT. Translated, it gives CASSVDGRDEKLFF.